One sample yielded the 22 T cell receptor beta chains listed below, sequenced in a study of blood T cell repertoires in COVID-19. Sequenced by immunoSEQ multiplex PCR; TCRdb stores in-frame clones only, minus some. Seen here are 250,000 to 300,000 clones, roughly 89% observed once, and the top ten hold 1.7%. Sample: PBMCs or T cells enriched from blood (not recorded which). The origin of the receptors is a middle-aged woman who had recovered from COVID-19.

The chain employs TRBV27 and TRBJ1-1; tentatively, D is TRBD1 (6 bases). The CDR3 consists of 15 residues. Trimming shortened V by 4 bases and J by 0 bases, and 12 bases separated the two germline ends. Germline loops: CDR1 MNHEY, CDR2 SMNVEV (reference sequence). The CDR3 DNA is TGTGCCAGCAGTTCCAACGGACAGATGAACACTGAAGCTTTCTTT. The encoded protein is CASSSNGQMNTEAFF.

This chain connects TRBV2 to TRBJ2-7; D possibly corresponds to TRBD2 (5 bases). This CDR3 contains 12 residues. The germline gives CDR1 SNHLY, CDR2 FYNNEI. The V gene lost 6 bases and the J gene lost 3 bases, with 9 bases spanning the gap. In DNA form, the CDR3 reads TGTGCCAGCAGGGACTTATACTACGAGCAGTACTTC. Translating gives CASRDLYYEQYF.

The chain joins TRBV5-1 to TRBJ2-7; 14 positions agree with TRBD2. The CDR3 is 17 residues long. Germline CDR1 reads SGHRS; CDR2 reads YFSETQ. The junction had 10 bases not matched to a gene; V was cut back by 4 bases and J by 4 bases. DNA of the CDR3: TGCGCCAGCAGCGACTCGCGGGGACTAGCGGGGGTATACGAGCAGTACTTC. This translates into CASSDSRGLAGVYEQYF.

The chain couples TRBV7-9 to TRBJ2-7, with a weak D call TRBD1 (6 bases). The CDR3 sequence is 14 residues long. The germline CDR1 and CDR2 sequences are SEHNR and FQNEAQ (reference sequence). The ends were cut back, 6 bases at V and 3 bases at J, with 15 bases in the middle. The CDR3 here is CASSSSNRDYEQYF. CDR3 DNA sequence: TGTGCCAGCAGTTCTAGCAACAGGGACTACGAGCAGTACTTC.

The V and J genes are TRBV18 and TRBJ1-5; TRBD1 might be the D (6 bases). CDR3 length: 15 residues. Trimming cost V 5 bases and J 7 bases, with 18 bases left between them. Germline assignment: CDR1 KGHSH and CDR2 LQKENI. CDR3 DNA sequence: TGTGCCAGCTCAACGAATCAGGGGCAAGGCCAGCCCCAGCATTTT. Encoded protein: CASSTNQGQGQPQHF.

The chain carries TRBV9 and TRBJ1-4; the match to TRBD1 covers 10 bases. Germline V CDR1 and CDR2: SGDLS, YYNGEE. V gave up 0 bases and J gave up 0 bases; unmatched junction bases: 5. This CDR3 comprises 18 residues. CDR3: CASSVAPGTGATNEKLFF. As DNA, the CDR3 is TGTGCCAGCAGCGTAGCGCCAGGGACAGGGGCAACTAATGAAAAACTGTTTTTT.

The chain links TRBV30 to TRBJ2-1, with 9 positions matching TRBD1. In germline, CDR1 is GTSNPN, CDR2 SVGIG (reference sequence). The CDR3 covers 16 residues. The V segment lost 1 base and the J segment 0 bases; nucleotides outside the gene matches: 4. The CDR3 here is CAWSARDRVSYNEQFF. The CDR3 DNA is TGTGCCTGGAGTGCTCGGGACAGGGTCTCCTACAATGAGCAGTTCTTC.

V and J are TRBV5-1 and TRBJ2-7; 8 bases fit TRBD2. The CDR3 contains 14 residues. CDR1 is SGHRS and CDR2 is YFSETQ in the germline V gene. J gave up 1 base and V 0 bases, and 0 bases lay outside the gene matches. The CDR3 bases are TGCGCCAGCAGCTTGGTAGCGGGGTCCTACGAGCAGTACTTC. It encodes CASSLVAGSYEQYF.

This sequence joins TRBV29-1 and TRBJ2-3; D might be TRBD2 (5 bases). Germline values: CDR1 SQVTM, CDR2 ANQGSEA. Between the trimmed V and J ends, which lost 7 bases and 4 bases, there was a span of 18 bases. The CDR3 consists of 14 residues. In DNA form, the CDR3 reads TGCAGCGCGATACTAGGAGTTGGTGCAGATACGCAGTATTTT. Translating gives CSAILGVGADTQYF.

The chain carries TRBV13 and TRBJ2-7, with a weak D call TRBD1 (6 bases). V was pared by 5 bases and J by 2 bases, with 19 bases between. The CDR3 has 16 residues. Germline CDR1 and CDR2: PRHDT and FYEKMQ (reference sequence). CDR3 nucleotides: TGTGCCAGCAGCCGCAGAACAGGGTCTCAGACCTACGAGCAGTACTTC. This sequence encodes CASSRRTGSQTYEQYF.

The genes are TRBV7-2 and TRBJ1-1; possible D gene TRBD1, 6 bases. In germline, CDR1 is SGHTA, CDR2 FQGNSA. The CDR3 runs 17 residues. V lost 3 bases to trimming and J lost 5 bases, with 22 bases between them. The CDR3 nucleotides are TGTGCCAGCAGCTTGTCGGGTCAGGGGTGGGGGAAAACTGAAGCTTTCTTT. This encodes CASSLSGQGWGKTEAFF.

The chain employs TRBV18 and TRBJ1-1; D not certain. The CDR3 covers 16 residues. From germline, CDR1 is KGHSH and CDR2 LQKENI. V was clipped by 2 bases and J by 0 bases, with 13 bases between them. The CDR3 spells CASSPGRVRLNTEAFF. The CDR3 DNA is TGTGCCAGCTCACCAGGGCGGGTCCGTCTGAACACTGAAGCTTTCTTT.

The chain recombines TRBV11-2 with TRBJ2-1; TRBD1 is a possible D gene (6 bases). The length of the CDR3 is 16 residues. Per germline, CDR1 SGHAT and CDR2 FQNNGV. Trimming stripped 5 bases from V and 6 bases from J, with 20 bases between. The DNA for the CDR3 is TGTGCCAGCAGCGCCCGAGGCAGGGGTAGGGTCAATGAGCAGTTCTTC. The encoded protein is CASSARGRGRVNEQFF. Full variable domain (rest looked up from reference TRBV11-2 and TRBJ2-1): EAGVAQSPRYKIIEKRQSVAFWCNPISGHATLYWYQQILGQGPKLLIQFQNNGVVDDSQLPKDRFSAERLKGVDSTLKIQPAKLEDSAVYLCASSARGRGRVNEQFFGPGTRLTVL.

The rearrangement joins TRBV30 to TRBJ1-1; 10 bases line up with TRBD1. V shed 0 bases and J 4 bases; nucleotides not matched to a gene: 14. Germline V CDR1 and CDR2: GTSNPN, SVGIG (reference sequence). The CDR3 extends over 18 amino acids. The CDR3 DNA sequence: TGTGCCTGGAGTGTACGGACAGGGGGTTTTAGGGCCTCCACTGAAGCTTTCTTT. It encodes CAWSVRTGGFRASTEAFF.

V gene TRBV5-4 combines with J gene TRBJ2-5, with D possibly being TRBD2 (5 bases). CDR1 and CDR2 from the germline V gene are SGHNT and YYREEE (reference sequence). CDR3 length equals 14 residues. Trimming left V 2 bases short and J 4 bases short, with 12 bases between. As DNA, the CDR3 is TGTGCCAGCAGCTTTGGACTCGCAGGAGAGACCCAGTACTTC. Its translation: CASSFGLAGETQYF.

The chain uses TRBV18 and TRBJ1-5, with D possibly TRBD1 on 5 matching bases. Trimming removed 3 bases at V and 0 bases at J, with 9 bases between. The CDR3 runs 15 residues. Germline V lookup: CDR1 KGHSH, CDR2 LQKENI. CDR3 bases: TGTGCCAGCTCACCCGTAGGGGCTAGCAATCAGCCCCAGCATTTT. This encodes CASSPVGASNQPQHF.

As to this clone: Germline is not matched at one junction end, which may reflect a read error. V and J are TRBV19 and TRBJ1-3; the D gene is possibly TRBD1 (6 bases). The CDR3 is 15 residues long. Per germline, CDR1 LNHDA and CDR2 SQIVND (reference sequence). CDR3 sequence: CASKTDRFSENTIYF. As DNA, the CDR3 is TGTGCCAGTAAGACCGACAGGTTCTCTGAAAACACCATATATTTT.

This clone showed up just once. V gene TRBV4-1 combines with J gene TRBJ1-2; D gene unclear. CDR1 and CDR2 (germline): MGHRA, YSYEKL. With 0 bases removed from V and 6 bases from J, the gap between germline ends came to 8 bases. The length of the CDR3 is 13 residues. CDR3 bases: TGCGCCAGCAGCCAAGAGGCACAGCATGGCTACACCTTC. It translates to CASSQEAQHGYTF.

This chain links TRBV30 with TRBJ1-5; 9 bases fit TRBD1. Germline loops: CDR1 GTSNPN, CDR2 SVGIG (reference sequence). The CDR3 is 15 amino acids. V lost 3 bases to trimming and J lost 6 bases; unmatched junction nucleotides: 9. DNA of the CDR3: TGTGCCTGGAGGCGACAGGGGGGCCCTAGTCAGCCCCAGCATTTT. This sequence encodes CAWRRQGGPSQPQHF.

This rearrangement joins TRBV18 to TRBJ1-2; D call uncertain. Germline CDR1 reads KGHSH; CDR2 reads LQKENI. V shed 3 bases and J shed 0 bases, with 8 bases lying between them. The CDR3 is made up of 14 amino acids. CDR3 nucleotide sequence: TGTGCCAGCTCACCGAACAAACCTAACTATGGCTACACCTTC. Translation gives CASSPNKPNYGYTF.

V is TRBV11-2 and J is TRBJ2-3; D call uncertain. The length of the CDR3 is 16 residues. Trimming took off 3 bases at V and 2 bases at J, with 15 bases between the two ends. Germline-derived CDR1 and CDR2 are SGHAT and FQNNGV. The CDR3 here is CASSFNRAPPTDTQYF. Written as DNA, the CDR3 is TGTGCCAGCAGCTTTAACAGAGCTCCCCCCACAGATACGCAGTATTTT.

This clone showed up just a few times. CDR3 sequence reads: CATSETPTLTGGWNTIYF. The CDR3 bases are TGTGCCACCAGTGAAACACCCACATTGACAGGGGGCTGGAACACCATATATTTT. The rearrangement links TRBV24-1 to TRBJ1-3; 10 bases are shared with TRBD1. J gave up 7 bases and V 4 bases, and 15 bases lay outside the gene matches. CDR1 KGHDR and CDR2 SFDVKD come from the germline V gene. The CDR3 length is 18 residues.